Listed here are 5 T cell receptor beta chains from one sample, sequenced in a study of beta chain features in type 1 diabetes. Sequenced material consisted of expressed TCRB transcripts (all of the isolated RNA was reverse transcribed). TCRdb's table, derived via immunoSEQ multiplex PCR, lists solely in-frame clones and lacks some. The sample consists of under 450,000 clones, approximately 13% of them appearing once. Specimen: naive CD4+ T cells from blood. Receptors were obtained from a man aged 30-40 years in good health.

This chain joins TRBV11-3 and TRBJ2-7, with D tentatively TRBD1 (6 bases). V was cut by 1 base and J by 5 bases, with 15 bases left in between. Germline V gene lookup returns CDR1 SGHNT and CDR2 YENEEA. The CDR3 contains 15 residues. Here the CDR3 DNA reads TGTGCCAGCAGCTTAGGGGTCGGACAGATCCACGAGCAGTACGTC. Protein: CASSLGVGQIHEQYV.

The chain combines TRBV9 with TRBJ2-1; no reliable D call. The germline gives CDR1 SGDLS, CDR2 YYNGEE. The V gene lost 4 bases and the J gene lost 0 bases, with 17 bases spanning the gap. The CDR3 totals 17 residues. This chain's CDR3 is CASSPWVEPSSYNEQFF. In nucleotides, the CDR3 is TGTGCCAGCAGCCCGTGGGTGGAGCCGAGCTCCTACAATGAGCAGTTCTTC.

This clone appeared a few times. The J gene is TRBJ1-1, the V gene TRBV5-1; D is possibly TRBD1 (5 bases). From germline, CDR1 is SGHRS and CDR2 YFSETQ. The CDR3 runs to 13 residues. V shed 7 bases and J shed 10 bases, with 20 bases lying between them. CDR3 nucleotides: TGCGCCAGCCTTGAGGGGACTGGGAGGCGAGCTTTCTTT. Encoded protein: CASLEGTGRRAFF.

This clone was counted only a few times. This chain connects TRBV7-2 to TRBJ1-2; no definite D call. Germline V lookup: CDR1 SGHTA, CDR2 FQGNSA. V lost 5 bases and J lost 7, with 14 bases in between. The CDR3 runs to 13 residues. Here the CDR3 reads CASSREAFGGYTF. The CDR3 region has the DNA TGTGCCAGCAGCAGGGAAGCCTTCGGTGGCTACACCTTC.

Remarks on this clone: Other DNA sequences in the sample encode the same CDR3. The chain has TRBV20-1 and TRBJ1-2; D ambiguous. The CDR3 is made up of 11 amino acids. Between the trimmed V and J ends, which lost 6 bases and 1 base, there was a span of 6 bases. CDR1 is DFQATT, CDR2 SNEGSKA, per germline (reference sequence). The CDR3 loop is CSAMGNYGYTF. The CDR3 nucleotides read TGCAGTGCCATGGGTAACTATGGCTACACCTTC.